This T cell receptor (beta chain) was recorded in a study of CD8 T cells in Susac syndrome. Overall study findings and caveats: The study acknowledged a relatively small number of individuals in its TCR sequencing and HLA analysis.

Trimming at V came to 6 bases and at J to 2 bases, leaving 8 bases not matched to a gene. The CDR3 contains 15 residues. Germline CDR1 and CDR2: SGHRS and YFSETQ. Reverse transcription of 0.5 to 1 ug RNA used random hexamers. By means of immunoSEQ multiplex PCR, TCR beta CDR3 spanning 54 Vbeta and 13 Jbeta underwent amplification. TCRdb analysed the immunoSEQ multiplex PCR reads with MiXCR anew, one entry per CDR3 protein. The sample records roughly 180,000 distinct CDR3 sequences, 93% being singletons. About this clonotype: As yet, its antigen is unknown.

The multiple sclerosis control cohort comprised treatment-naive individuals presenting with stable or active relapsing-remitting disease. FACS was used to enrich TEMRA cells, whereas the CD8+ and CD4+ T cells were obtained by negative isolation. Sequencing was done on a sample of CD4+ T cells from PBMCs. The rearrangement links TRBV5-1 to TRBJ2-3; 8 nucleotides match TRBD2. This clonotype was sampled from a human donor with multiple sclerosis. Written as DNA, the CDR3 is TGCGCCAGCAAACCCCCTAGCGGGTTCACAGATACGCAGTATTTT. Residues: CASKPPSGFTDTQYF.